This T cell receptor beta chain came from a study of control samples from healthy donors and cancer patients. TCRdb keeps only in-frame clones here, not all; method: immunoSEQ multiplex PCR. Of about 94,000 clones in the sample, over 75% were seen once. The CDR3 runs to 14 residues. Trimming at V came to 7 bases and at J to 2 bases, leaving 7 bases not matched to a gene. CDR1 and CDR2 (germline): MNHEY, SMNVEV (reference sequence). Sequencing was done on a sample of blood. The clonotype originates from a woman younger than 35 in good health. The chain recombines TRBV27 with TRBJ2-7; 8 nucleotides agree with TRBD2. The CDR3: CASMKLAGTYEQYF. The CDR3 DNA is TGTGCCAGCATGAAGCTAGCGGGCACCTACGAGCAGTACTTC.